The 26 T cell receptor beta chains below all came from one sample that was sequenced in a study of blood T cell repertoires in COVID-19. The method was immunoSEQ multiplex PCR; TCRdb's version includes in-frame clones alone and lacks a portion of them. The sample carries some 190,000 clones, about four fifths recorded once. Specimen: PBMCs or T cells enriched from blood (not recorded which). The receptors were gathered from a woman aged 30 to 39 who had been exposed to COVID-19.

This chain joins TRBV4-1 and TRBJ1-5, with D possibly being TRBD1 (6 bases). Trimming shortened V by 2 bases and J by 7 bases, and 12 bases separated the two germline ends. Germline lookup yields CDR1 MGHRA and CDR2 YSYEKL. This CDR3 comprises 14 residues. In DNA, the CDR3 is TGCGCCAGCAGCCAACAGGGGACCGGCCAGCCCCAGCATTTT. Translation gives CASSQQGTGQPQHF.

The chain carries TRBV7-9 and TRBJ2-7; tentative D call: TRBD2 (5 bases). Trimming left V 6 bases short and J 2 bases short, with 17 bases between. This CDR3 has 15 residues. Germline loops: CDR1 SEHNR, CDR2 FQNEAQ (reference sequence). CDR3 region: CASSSFRTRTYEQYF. The CDR3 coding sequence is TGTGCCAGCAGTTCCTTCCGGACTCGGACCTACGAGCAGTACTTC.

The genes are TRBV4-3 and TRBJ2-7; D is perhaps TRBD2 (6 bases). Trimming removed 1 base at V and 3 bases at J, with 13 bases between. Germline V gene data show CDR1 as LGHNA and CDR2 as YSLEER. CDR3 length: 15 amino acids. CDR3 protein: CASSQGTGVNYEQYF. In nucleotides, the CDR3 is TGCGCCAGCAGCCAAGGTACGGGAGTTAACTACGAGCAGTACTTC.

About this clone itself: At one of its ends the junction is not consistent with the germline gene, which may arise from a read error. The rearrangement joins TRBV7-7 to TRBJ2-5; a possible D gene is TRBD1 (5 bases). Per the germline V gene, CDR1 is SSHAT and CDR2 is FNYEAQ (reference sequence). The CDR3 is 16 residues long. The CDR3 spells CASSLGHSRGQETQYF. The CDR3 coding sequence is TGTGCTAGCAGCTTAGGGCACAGTAGGGGACAAGAGACCCAGTACTTC.

The chain recombines TRBV7-9 with TRBJ1-5, with 7 bases aligning to TRBD1. This CDR3 comprises 15 residues. Losses at the gene ends were 5 bases for V and 2 bases for J; bases not matched to a gene: 6. Germline lookup yields CDR1 SEHNR and CDR2 FQNEAQ (reference sequence). For the CDR3, the DNA is TGTGCCAGCAGCGAGGGGGCTCCGGGCAATCAGCCCCAGCATTTT. This translates into CASSEGAPGNQPQHF.

This chain links TRBV7-8 with TRBJ1-5; 8 nucleotides agree with TRBD1. There are 13 residues in the CDR3. After removal of 3 bases from V and 10 bases from J, the junction contained 5 bases not matched to a gene. CDR1 is SGHVS and CDR2 is FQNEAQ in the germline V gene. CDR3 DNA: TGTGCCAGCAGCTTTCCAGGGGGCAAACCCCAGCATTTT. Translating gives CASSFPGGKPQHF.

This clone was seen a single time. The chain is built from TRBV30 and TRBJ2-1; D gene uncertain. This CDR3 is built from 15 residues. Trimming took 3 bases from V and 0 from J, leaving 12 bases between them. Germline V gene lookup returns CDR1 GTSNPN and CDR2 SVGIG (reference sequence). The CDR3 loop is CAWSRLLSSYNEQFF. CDR3 nucleotides: TGTGCCTGGAGCCGTCTGCTAAGCTCCTACAATGAGCAGTTCTTC.

The CDR3 region has the DNA TGCGCCAGCAGCCAAGTTGAGGAGGACTATGGCTACACCTTC. Amino acid sequence: CASSQVEEDYGYTF. The V call is TRBV4-3, the J call TRBJ1-2, with no clear D. Per the germline V gene, CDR1 is LGHNA and CDR2 is YSLEER. This CDR3 has 14 amino acids. Trimming stripped 1 base from V and 3 bases from J, with 9 bases between.

The chain carries TRBV27 and TRBJ1-1, with 9 bases matching TRBD1. CDR3 length: 15 residues. With V trimmed by 2 bases and J by 5 bases, 6 bases remained unmatched. Germline V lookup: CDR1 MNHEY, CDR2 SMNVEV (reference sequence). The CDR3 is CASSLNTGGETEAFF. The CDR3 region has the DNA TGTGCCAGCAGTTTAAATACAGGGGGCGAAACTGAAGCTTTCTTT.

This chain joins TRBV18 and TRBJ1-4, with 9 positions matching TRBD1. The CDR3 spans 16 residues. The junction had 7 bases not matched to a gene; V was cut back by 0 bases and J by 8 bases. Per the germline V gene, CDR1 is KGHSH and CDR2 is LQKENI. The CDR3 DNA reads as TGTGCCAGCTCACCACCCACAGGGGGCCATTGGGAAAAACTGTTTTTT. Residues: CASSPPTGGHWEKLFF.

This clone was seen only once. The CDR3 loop reads CASRNSGQGWNTEAFF. The CDR3 bases are TGTGCCAGTAGGAATTCGGGACAGGGATGGAACACTGAAGCTTTCTTT. The chain recombines TRBV19 with TRBJ1-1; 9 nucleotides match TRBD1. The CDR3 length is 16 residues. With 6 bases clipped from V and 1 base from J, the junction kept 9 bases outside the gene matches. Germline CDR1 and CDR2: LNHDA and SQIVND (reference sequence). The complete variable domain, with remaining parts taken from reference TRBV19 and TRBJ1-1, reads DGGITQSPKYLFRKEGQNVTLSCEQNLNHDAMYWYRQDPGQGLRLIYYSQIVNDFQKGDIAEGYSVSREKKESFPLTVTSAQKNPTAFYLCASRNSGQGWNTEAFFGQGTRLTVV.

The genes are TRBV10-3 and TRBJ1-1; 8 nucleotides line up with TRBD1. The CDR3 is made up of 15 amino acids. With 10 bases clipped from V and 0 bases from J, the junction kept 10 bases outside the gene matches. Germline lookup yields CDR1 ENHRY and CDR2 SYGVKD. DNA of the CDR3: TGTGCCACAACTCGACAGGGGACTCTGAACACTGAAGCTTTCTTT. Amino acids: CATTRQGTLNTEAFF.

The chain combines TRBV29-1 with TRBJ2-5; tentative D call: TRBD1 (6 bases). The CDR3 loop spans 10 amino acids. V was trimmed by 6 bases and J by 5 bases, leaving 7 bases between them. Per germline, CDR1 SQVTM and CDR2 ANQGSEA. This chain's CDR3 is CSVGQETQYF. CDR3 DNA: TGCAGCGTAGGACAGGAGACCCAGTACTTC.

This clone appeared a few times. V gene TRBV10-1 combines with J gene TRBJ1-2; 11 bases are a match to TRBD1. CDR1 and CDR2 (germline): WNHNN, SYGVQD (reference sequence). J was trimmed by 7 bases and V by 6 bases; bases with no gene match: 7. The CDR3 covers 14 residues. The CDR3 bases are TGCGCCAGCAGGACGGGACAGGGGGTCCGTGGCTACACCTTC. Its protein product is CASRTGQGVRGYTF.

The rearrangement links TRBV5-6 to TRBJ1-2, with D uncertain. V was cut by 4 bases and J by 3 bases, with 19 bases left in between. This CDR3 has 16 residues. Germline V lookup: CDR1 SGHDT, CDR2 YYEEEE. The CDR3 is CASSPLGPHGDYGYTF. The CDR3 DNA follows: TGTGCCAGCAGCCCCCTGGGCCCCCACGGGGACTATGGCTACACCTTC. Using reference TRBV5-6 and TRBJ1-2 for the parts outside the CDR3, the full variable domain is DAGVTQSPTHLIKTRGQQVTLRCSPKSGHDTVSWYQQALGQGPQFIFQYYEEEERQRGNFPDRFSGHQFPNYSSELNVNALLLGDSALYLCASSPLGPHGDYGYTFGSGTRLTVV.

This clone was found once. The V gene is TRBV15, the J gene TRBJ2-6, with D possibly matching TRBD2 (7 bases). The CDR3 consists of 18 residues. The ends were cut back, 5 bases at V and 1 base at J, with 18 bases in the middle. Germline CDR1 LNHNV, CDR2 YYDKDF (reference sequence). CDR3 residues: CATSGTAGAYSGANVLTF. The CDR3 DNA sequence: TGTGCCACCAGCGGTACTGCGGGGGCTTATTCTGGGGCCAACGTCCTGACTTTC.

The chain links TRBV5-4 to TRBJ2-7, with D perhaps matching TRBD1 (6 bases). Trimming left V 1 base short and J 6 bases short, with 17 bases between. This CDR3 region has 15 residues. Germline-derived CDR1 and CDR2 are SGHNT and YYREEE (reference sequence). Here the CDR3 reads CASSLWGRGYGEQYF. CDR3 nucleotide sequence: TGTGCCAGCAGCTTGTGGGGCAGGGGCTATGGCGAGCAGTACTTC. Variable domain in full (rest from reference TRBV5-4 and TRBJ2-7): ETGVTQSPTHLIKTRGQQVTLRCSSQSGHNTVSWYQQALGQGPQFIFQYYREEENGRGNFPPRFSGLQFPNYSSELNVNALELDDSALYLCASSLWGRGYGEQYFGPGTRLTVT.

The chain has TRBV19 and TRBJ1-2; 9 bases map to TRBD1. V dropped 5 bases and J dropped 0; count of bases not matched to a gene: 10. The CDR3 is 17 residues long. The germline gives CDR1 LNHDA, CDR2 SQIVND (reference sequence). CDR3 bases: TGTGCCAGTAGTCTGCAAACAGGGGGCTTTACTAACTATGGCTACACCTTC. Translation gives CASSLQTGGFTNYGYTF. Variable domain in full (rest from reference TRBV19 and TRBJ1-2): DGGITQSPKYLFRKEGQNVTLSCEQNLNHDAMYWYRQDPGQGLRLIYYSQIVNDFQKGDIAEGYSVSREKKESFPLTVTSAQKNPTAFYLCASSLQTGGFTNYGYTFGSGTRLTVV.

The V and J genes are TRBV10-2 and TRBJ2-7, with TRBD2 matching over 13 bases. Germline trimming cut 3 bases from V and 4 bases from J; bases unmatched to any gene: 21. CDR1 is WSHSY and CDR2 is SAAADI in the germline V gene. This CDR3 contains 21 residues. The CDR3 region has the DNA TGCGCCAGCAGTGACTTCCGAGGGAACACCGCGGGACTAGCGGGGATTTACGAGCAGTACTTC. This sequence encodes CASSDFRGNTAGLAGIYEQYF.

This clone showed up just once. The genes are TRBV6-5 and TRBJ1-1; TRBD1 might be the D (5 bases). CDR3 length: 14 amino acids. V shed 0 bases and J shed 1 base, with 6 bases lying between them. Germline CDR1 reads MNHEY; CDR2 reads SVGAGI. CDR3 region: CASSYSQGNTEAFF. The CDR3 DNA sequence: TGTGCCAGCAGTTACTCGCAGGGGAACACTGAAGCTTTCTTT.

A word on this clone: Other DNA sequences in the same sample also yield this CDR3. The chain couples TRBV3-1 (or the pseudogene TRBV3-2) to TRBJ1-1, with 8 bases matching TRBD1. Germline CDR1 LGHDT, CDR2 YNNKEL (reference sequence). Germline trimming cut 4 bases from V and 4 bases from J; bases unmatched to any gene: 5. The length of the CDR3 is 14 residues. The CDR3 DNA reads as TGTGCCAGCAGCCTAAGGACAGGGACCACTGAAGCTTTCTTT. Translation: CASSLRTGTTEAFF.

The rearrangement joins TRBV27 to TRBJ1-5; unclear D gene. The CDR3 totals 15 residues. Germline V gives CDR1 MNHEY, CDR2 SMNVEV (reference sequence). Trimming stripped 3 bases from V and 3 bases from J, with 12 bases between. CDR3 sequence: CASSFAAEVNQPQHF. In nucleotides, the CDR3 is TGTGCCAGCAGTTTCGCGGCCGAAGTCAATCAGCCCCAGCATTTT.

This chain connects TRBV7-2 to TRBJ2-5; D not certain. Trimming took off 3 bases at V and 1 base at J, with 6 bases between the two ends. The CDR3 sequence is 13 residues long. Germline V CDR1 and CDR2: SGHTA, FQGNSA. This chain's CDR3 is CASSFVSQETQYF. In nucleotides, the CDR3 is TGTGCCAGCAGCTTTGTCAGCCAAGAGACCCAGTACTTC.

This chain uses TRBV11-2 with TRBJ2-1; the match to TRBD1 covers 8 bases. The junction had 6 bases not matched to a gene; V was cut back by 6 bases and J by 5 bases. CDR1 is SGHAT, CDR2 FQNNGV, per germline. The CDR3 has 14 amino acids. The CDR3 protein is CASRGTGPNNEQFF. Here the CDR3 DNA reads TGTGCCAGCAGGGGGACAGGTCCTAACAATGAGCAGTTCTTC.

V and J are TRBV4-1 and TRBJ1-1; TRBD1 might be the D (5 bases). CDR1 and CDR2 from the germline V gene are MGHRA and YSYEKL. This CDR3 has 15 amino acids. V shed 4 bases and J shed 0 bases, with 12 bases lying between them. CDR3 residues: CASSPGLQVNTEAFF. DNA of the CDR3: TGCGCCAGCAGCCCAGGTCTACAGGTGAACACTGAAGCTTTCTTT.

V gene TRBV4-3 combines with J gene TRBJ1-3; perhaps TRBD1 as D (5 bases). Trimming took off 1 base at V and 3 bases at J, with 7 bases between the two ends. Germline V gene sequence: CDR1 LGHNA, CDR2 YSLEER. The CDR3 loop spans 14 amino acids. CDR3 sequence: CASSQGGRGNTIYF. As DNA, the CDR3 is TGCGCCAGCAGCCAAGGGGGCCGTGGAAACACCATATATTTT.